Listed below are T cell receptor beta chains from one sample, sequenced in a study of cytotoxic CD8 clonotypes in ibrutinib-treated CLL. Some clones are missing from TCRdb's copy, which holds only in-frame ones; the method was immunoSEQ multiplex PCR. The table shows roughly 150,000 clones, with roughly 90% occurring only once. Sequencing used PBMCs, obtained at disease progression, from a patient treated with ibrutinib. The receptors shown here come from a human donor with chronic lymphocytic leukemia. CDR3s include the opening cysteine and the closing phenylalanine or tryptophan. The order of the fields is V gene, J gene, CDR3 protein.

v_gene: TRBV7-9
j_gene: TRBJ1-1
CDR3aa: CASSFSFGQNTEAFF

v_gene: TRBV11-1
j_gene: TRBJ2-7
CDR3aa: CASSFGLSDYEQYF

v_gene: TRBV10-3
j_gene: TRBJ2-1
CDR3aa: CAISESGQQFNEQFF

v_gene: TRBV7-9
j_gene: TRBJ2-3
CDR3aa: CASSLPSGDSDTQYF

v_gene: TRBV5-1
j_gene: TRBJ2-6
CDR3aa: CASSSSASGRTGANVLTF

v_gene: TRBV28
j_gene: TRBJ2-1
CDR3aa: CASSLSPRQREEIGHNEQFF

v_gene: TRBV6-5
j_gene: TRBJ2-1
CDR3aa: CASSRGQGAYNEQFF

v_gene: TRBV5-5
j_gene: TRBJ2-7
CDR3aa: CASSFAGLARAGQYF

v_gene: TRBV14
j_gene: TRBJ1-1
CDR3aa: CASSQVGFFRPGRALNTEAFF

v_gene: TRBV7-9
j_gene: TRBJ2-7
CDR3aa: CASSLDYYEQYF

v_gene: TRBV7-7
j_gene: TRBJ2-7
CDR3aa: CASSTTRVGIYEQYF

v_gene: TRBV29-1
j_gene: TRBJ2-3
CDR3aa: CSVEGALADTQYF

v_gene: TRBV7-2
j_gene: TRBJ2-1
CDR3aa: CASSLARLAVSYNEQFF

v_gene: TRBV7-2
j_gene: TRBJ1-1
CDR3aa: CASSLAPGVATEAFF

v_gene: TRBV5-1
j_gene: TRBJ2-7
CDR3aa: CASSLTGSEQYF

v_gene: TRBV6-1
j_gene: TRBJ2-7
CDR3aa: CASSGGTSGRRYEQYF

v_gene: TRBV4-1
j_gene: TRBJ1-3
CDR3aa: CASSQSPEGLMDTIYF

v_gene: TRBV23-1
j_gene: TRBJ1-3
CDR3aa: CATYTGQASGNTIYF

v_gene: TRBV4-2
j_gene: TRBJ1-2
CDR3aa: CASSQDISGRENYGYTF

v_gene: TRBV19
j_gene: TRBJ2-1
CDR3aa: CASSLLWREDNEQFF

v_gene: TRBV6-5
j_gene: TRBJ1-1
CDR3aa: CASSSERQGKNTEAFF

v_gene: TRBV6-1
j_gene: TRBJ2-7
CDR3aa: CASRIQTQGSYEQYF

v_gene: TRBV19
j_gene: TRBJ1-1
CDR3aa: CASSIKGVMWGTEAFF

v_gene: TRBV4-1
j_gene: TRBJ2-7
CDR3aa: CASSHPGQATGQYF

v_gene: TRBV7-2
j_gene: TRBJ2-3
CDR3aa: CASSLERDRGLDTQYF

v_gene: TRBV7-3
j_gene: TRBJ1-1
CDR3aa: CASSPPHCRGGRETEAFF

v_gene: TRBV18
j_gene: TRBJ1-4
CDR3aa: CASSPSEGAWRGEKLFF

v_gene: TRBV5-1
j_gene: TRBJ2-1
CDR3aa: CASSPWGNEQFF

v_gene: TRBV30
j_gene: TRBJ1-1
CDR3aa: CAWGKGMNTEAFF

v_gene: TRBV7-9
j_gene: TRBJ2-2
CDR3aa: CASRRPMVADTGELFF

v_gene: TRBV30
j_gene: TRBJ2-3
CDR3aa: CAWSIAGGVDTQYF

v_gene: TRBV4-2
j_gene: TRBJ2-7
CDR3aa: CASSQDEARQHLAYEQYF

v_gene: TRBV29-1
j_gene: TRBJ2-1
CDR3aa: CSVEDPSGYDNEQFF

v_gene: TRBV7-2
j_gene: TRBJ1-4
CDR3aa: CASSLSSGGPNEKLFF

v_gene: TRBV5-1
j_gene: TRBJ2-7
CDR3aa: CASSLVGDRAAGQYF

v_gene: TRBV2
j_gene: TRBJ2-1
CDR3aa: CASSEGWREYNEQFF

v_gene: TRBV5-8
j_gene: TRBJ2-5
CDR3aa: CASSFRLQETQYF

v_gene: TRBV27
j_gene: TRBJ1-2
CDR3aa: CASSLQGVSGGYTF

v_gene: TRBV5-1
j_gene: TRBJ1-2
CDR3aa: CASSLEGSSGYTF

v_gene: TRBV5-6
j_gene: TRBJ2-7
CDR3aa: CASSLLAGTISYEQYF

v_gene: TRBV9
j_gene: TRBJ2-1
CDR3aa: CASSVVAGGPLHEQFF

v_gene: TRBV7-3
j_gene: TRBJ2-2
CDR3aa: CASSLGQRGVGTPAELFF

v_gene: TRBV4-1
j_gene: TRBJ1-4
CDR3aa: CASSQETAFGEKLFF

v_gene: TRBV4-1
j_gene: TRBJ1-2
CDR3aa: CASSQGEGVVFYGYTF

v_gene: TRBV7-7
j_gene: TRBJ2-2
CDR3aa: CATKTDPNTGELFF

v_gene: TRBV19
j_gene: TRBJ2-5
CDR3aa: CASSTDREETQYF

v_gene: TRBV4-2
j_gene: TRBJ2-1
CDR3aa: CASSQDYLVGVDPYNEQFF

v_gene: TRBV5-6
j_gene: TRBJ2-6
CDR3aa: CASSFGWSGNGGANVLTF

v_gene: TRBV9
j_gene: TRBJ2-2
CDR3aa: CASSVSYKNTGELFF

v_gene: TRBV6-5
j_gene: TRBJ2-7
CDR3aa: CASSYGQAADYEQYF

v_gene: TRBV7-9
j_gene: TRBJ2-7
CDR3aa: CASSLEGTRSGEQYF

v_gene: TRBV7-2
j_gene: TRBJ2-6
CDR3aa: CASSPSGAGANVLTF

v_gene: TRBV19
j_gene: TRBJ1-1
CDR3aa: CASSRLQAGKMEAFF

v_gene: TRBV5-8
j_gene: TRBJ1-1
CDR3aa: CASSLRVSGLRTEAFF

v_gene: TRBV5-8
j_gene: TRBJ1-3
CDR3aa: CASSGGAGLRSGNTIYF

v_gene: TRBV10-3
j_gene: TRBJ1-2
CDR3aa: CAIRTVSNYGYTF

v_gene: TRBV7-2
j_gene: TRBJ1-2
CDR3aa: CASGAVTDSGYTF

v_gene: TRBV9
j_gene: TRBJ2-3
CDR3aa: CASSGVWRDTQYF

v_gene: TRBV5-1
j_gene: TRBJ2-7
CDR3aa: CASSLDANSYEQYF